These 8 T cell receptor beta chains were sequenced from one sample in a study of radiotherapy plus CTLA-4 blockade in lung cancer. Clones were read by immunoSEQ multiplex PCR, and TCRdb kept only the in-frame ones, dropping some. Among some 100,000 clones listed, 65% to 85% were seen once. This sample comprised peripheral blood, obtained from a patient treated with radiotherapy plus ipilimumab. All receptors come from a human donor with non-small cell lung cancer who had a partial response to radiotherapy plus ipilimumab.

This clone was recorded once. The chain links TRBV18 to TRBJ2-1; possibly TRBD2 for D (5 bases). Between the trimmed V and J ends, which lost 0 bases and 7 bases, there was a span of 13 bases. Germline CDR1 and CDR2: KGHSH and LQKENI. This CDR3 comprises 15 residues. This CDR3 reads CASSPPPGIRNEQFF. The CDR3 DNA sequence: TGTGCCAGCTCACCACCCCCCGGGATTAGGAATGAGCAGTTCTTC.

The chain joins TRBV5-1 to TRBJ1-2; 8 positions match TRBD1. Germline V gene lookup returns CDR1 SGHRS and CDR2 YFSETQ. This CDR3 region has 13 residues. Trimming removed 3 bases from V and 6 bases from J; junction bases left unmatched: 4. This CDR3 is CASSSTGADGYTF. DNA for the CDR3: TGCGCCAGCAGCTCGACAGGGGCGGATGGCTACACCTTC.

The rearrangement uses TRBV5-1 and TRBJ1-2; 7 bases match TRBD1. The CDR3 runs 14 residues. Germline V lookup: CDR1 SGHRS, CDR2 YFSETQ. V gave up 0 bases and J gave up 4 bases; unmatched junction bases: 3. The CDR3 loop is CASSLGDSSYGYTF. Here the CDR3 DNA reads TGCGCCAGCAGCTTGGGGGACAGTTCCTATGGCTACACCTTC.

The V gene is TRBV28, the J gene TRBJ2-3; 15 nucleotides match TRBD2. V was clipped by 5 bases and J by 4 bases; unmatched bases: 10. Germline V lookup: CDR1 MDHEN, CDR2 SYDVKM. This CDR3 is 18 amino acids long. Written as DNA, the CDR3 is TGTGCCAGCAGTCTCCGCGGACTAGCGGGAGGGCATCCAGATACGCAGTATTTT. Its translation is CASSLRGLAGGHPDTQYF.

This clone was picked up a small number of times. The chain links TRBV28 to TRBJ2-7; 10 bases map to TRBD2. The CDR3 is made up of 14 amino acids. With 6 bases clipped from V and 4 bases from J, the junction kept 6 bases outside the gene matches. From germline, CDR1 is MDHEN and CDR2 SYDVKM. The CDR3 spells CASRHGTSVYEQYF. The CDR3, as DNA: TGTGCCAGCAGACACGGGACTAGCGTTTACGAGCAGTACTTC.

In DNA, the CDR3 is TGTGCCAGTAGTCGATACGGACAGCCCTATGGCTACACCTTC. Translated, it gives CASSRYGQPYGYTF. This rearrangement joins TRBV19 to TRBJ1-2; D possibly corresponds to TRBD1 (6 bases). The germline V gene has CDR1 LNHDA and CDR2 SQIVND (reference sequence). This CDR3 has 14 residues. Trimming pared 5 bases from V and 4 bases from J, leaving 14 bases between.

The chain is built from TRBV30 and TRBJ2-2; D is unresolved. There are 13 residues in the CDR3. V lost 3 bases, J lost 1 base, and 6 bases lay in between. The germline V gene has CDR1 GTSNPN and CDR2 SVGIG (reference sequence). CDR3 sequence: CAWRPGNTGELFF. The CDR3 DNA follows: TGTGCCTGGAGACCGGGGAACACCGGGGAGCTGTTTTTT.

A single count supports this clone. The chain couples TRBV4-1 to TRBJ2-7, with a tentative D call TRBD2 (6 bases). The CDR3 loop spans 15 amino acids. Trimming pared 1 base from V and 2 bases from J, leaving 12 bases between. The germline gives CDR1 MGHRA, CDR2 YSYEKL. The CDR3 spells CASSQGSGPAYEQYF. In nucleotides, the CDR3 is TGCGCCAGCAGCCAAGGTAGCGGCCCTGCCTACGAGCAGTACTTC.